Listed below are T cell receptor beta chains from one sample, sequenced in a study of CD8 T cells in ankylosing spondylitis. MiXCR, run by TCRdb on the 5' RACE reads, gives a single entry per CDR3 protein. In the table there are around 300,000 distinct CDR3 sequences, around a tenth of which are singletons. What was sequenced was blood, either unsorted or a sorted T cell fraction (not recorded which). The receptors were gathered from a female donor with ankylosing spondylitis or in good health (not recorded which). The CDR3 runs from the conserved cysteine through the conserved F or W. The order of the fields is CDR3 protein, CDR3 DNA, D gene, clone size, V gene, J gene. A D gene is named only where the DNA matches it firmly. Part of the rows lack a size; the others show once, few, many or a class for expanded clones.

CAWSVEGSSYEQYF	TGTGCCTGGAGTGTGGAAGGGAGCTCCTACGAGCAGTACTTC	.	few	TRBV30	TRBJ2-7
CASSESGQAGVRLSLDF	TGTGCCAGCAGTGAATCGGGCCAAGCGGGAGTAAGGCTAAGCTTAGACTTC	TRBD2	many	TRBV25-1	TRBJ2-5
CASSSRGGHEQFF	TGTGCCAGCAGTTCGCGAGGGGGCCATGAGCAGTTCTTC	TRBD1	many	TRBV27	TRBJ2-1
CASIGFLGFGELFF	TGTGCCAGCATTGGCTTTTTAGGGTTCGGGGAGCTGTTTTTT	.	few	TRBV6-1	TRBJ2-2
CASERTGGSGELFF	TGCGCCAGCGAACGGACAGGGGGTAGCGGGGAGCTGTTTTTT	TRBD1	many	TRBV5-1	TRBJ2-2
CASRMGGPMTDTQYF	TGTGCCAGCAGGATGGGAGGGCCCATGACAGATACGCAGTATTTT	TRBD2	many	TRBV27	TRBJ2-3
CSAKGGKNTEAFF	TGCAGTGCTAAAGGGGGCAAGAACACTGAAGCTTTCTTT	TRBD1	many	TRBV20-1	TRBJ1-1
CASSTGREGQGAIWSSYNEQFF	TGCGCCAGCAGCACAGGCCGTGAGGGACAGGGGGCAATATGGAGCTCCTACAATGAGCAGTTCTTC	TRBD1	many	TRBV5-1	TRBJ2-1
CASSPPVVETQYF	TGTGCCAGCTCACCACCGGTCGTCGAGACCCAGTACTTC	.	.	TRBV18	TRBJ2-5
CSAPRLAGNPNEQFF	TGCAGTGCGCCCCGACTAGCGGGAAATCCCAATGAGCAGTTCTTC	TRBD2	once	TRBV20-1	TRBJ2-1
CASTGSGFTGELFF	TGCGCCAGCACCGGGTCGGGGTTCACCGGGGAGCTGTTTTTT	.	many	TRBV10-2	TRBJ2-2
CSVSQAPSTDTQYF	TGCAGCGTTTCACAGGCTCCTAGCACAGATACGCAGTATTTT	.	many	TRBV29-1	TRBJ2-3
CASSLATSGTTDTQYF	TGCGCCAGCAGCTTGGCGACTAGCGGGACCACAGATACGCAGTATTTT	TRBD2	many	TRBV5-1	TRBJ2-3
CASLKGGNTDTQYF	TGCGCCAGCTTGAAAGGGGGGAACACAGATACGCAGTATTTT	.	many	TRBV5-1	TRBJ2-3
CASSPSRDSNQPQHF	TGCGCCAGCAGCCCCAGTCGGGACAGCAATCAGCCCCAGCATTTT	.	.	TRBV4-1	TRBJ1-5
CASRLAGGGEQYF	TGCGCCAGCAGACTAGCGGGAGGAGGGGAGCAGTACTTC	TRBD2	many	TRBV5-1	TRBJ2-7
CASSLSGQGGYTF	TGTGCCAGCAGTCTTTCGGGGCAAGGAGGCTACACCTTC	.	many	TRBV28	TRBJ1-2
CASSLGVGFTNEQFF	TGTGCCAGCAGTTTAGGCGTCGGGTTTACCAATGAGCAGTTCTTC	.	.	TRBV12-3/TRBV12-4	TRBJ2-1
CASSLHRDYGYTF	TGTGCCAGCAGCTTACACAGGGACTATGGCTACACCTTC	.	.	TRBV7-9	TRBJ1-2
CASSPSGGAGKTQYF	TGTGCCAGCAGTCCTAGCGGAGGGGCCGGCAAGACCCAGTACTTC	TRBD2	few	TRBV12-3/TRBV12-4	TRBJ2-5
CASSSPGRSPVEQFF	TGCGCCAGCAGTTCCCCAGGGCGGAGCCCCGTTGAGCAGTTCTTC	.	many	TRBV5-1	TRBJ2-1
CASGDFHTDTQYF	TGTGCCAGCGGGGACTTCCACACAGATACGCAGTATTTT	.	many	TRBV12-3/TRBV12-4	TRBJ2-3
CASSSGSYGYTF	TGCGCCAGCAGCTCAGGGAGCTATGGCTACACCTTC	.	many	TRBV5-1	TRBJ1-2
CATSPGHDTGELFF	TGCGCCACCTCTCCAGGGCACGACACCGGGGAGCTGTTTTTT	.	many	TRBV5-1	TRBJ2-2
CSARSSGRAPSYNEQFF	TGCAGTGCTAGATCTAGCGGGAGGGCACCCTCTTACAATGAGCAGTTCTTC	TRBD2	.	TRBV20-1	TRBJ2-1
CASSPRTSGFSGANVLTF	TGTGCCAGCTCACCAAGGACTAGCGGGTTCTCTGGGGCCAACGTCCTGACTTTC	TRBD2	.	TRBV18	TRBJ2-6
CSAKPANTGELFF	TGCAGTGCTAAACCCGCAAACACCGGGGAGCTGTTTTTT	.	many	TRBV20-1	TRBJ2-2
CASGRTSGLANTGELFF	TGTGCCAGCGGACGGACTAGCGGTCTCGCGAACACCGGGGAGCTGTTTTTT	TRBD2	.	TRBV12-3/TRBV12-4	TRBJ2-2
CASSLLGSWGNTEAFF	TGTGCCAGCAGCTTACTAGGGTCCTGGGGGAACACTGAAGCTTTCTTT	.	many	TRBV7-2	TRBJ1-1
CSVWTGNYGYTF	TGCAGCGTCTGGACAGGGAACTATGGCTACACCTTC	TRBD1	many	TRBV29-1	TRBJ1-2
CASSSIYNEQFF	TGTGCCAGCAGCTCAATCTACAATGAGCAGTTCTTC	.	few	TRBV6-5	TRBJ2-1
CATNSGTSGRSSYNEQFF	TGTGCCACTAATTCCGGGACTAGCGGTAGGAGCTCCTACAATGAGCAGTTCTTC	TRBD2	many	TRBV11-1	TRBJ2-1
CASSPTDAVMNTEAFF	TGTGCCAGCAGTCCGACCGACGCAGTAATGAACACTGAAGCTTTCTTT	.	many	TRBV12-3/TRBV12-4	TRBJ1-1
CASSVAVSDQPQHF	TGTGCCAGCAGCGTAGCGGTCTCCGATCAGCCCCAGCATTTT	.	many	TRBV9	TRBJ1-5
CASSLGQGQGYGYTF	TGTGCCAGCAGCCTCGGACAGGGACAAGGCTATGGCTACACCTTC	TRBD1	many	TRBV7-2	TRBJ1-2
CASSPTGGLYNEQFF	TGTGCCAGCAGCCCAACGGGGGGGCTTTACAATGAGCAGTTCTTC	TRBD2	many	TRBV12-3/TRBV12-4	TRBJ2-1
CASNLRGQPQHF	TGTGCCAGCAACCTCAGGGGTCAGCCCCAGCATTTT	.	.	TRBV12-3/TRBV12-4	TRBJ1-5
CASSFTGTGDYEQYF	TGTGCCAGCAGTTTTACCGGGACAGGAGACTACGAGCAGTACTTC	TRBD1	.	TRBV27	TRBJ2-7
CASSFPGQGAKEQYF	TGTGCCAGCAGCTTTCCGGGACAGGGGGCTAAAGAGCAGTACTTC	TRBD1	.	TRBV5-4	TRBJ2-7
CSVRGPNEKLFF	TGCAGCGTACGGGGGCCTAATGAAAAACTGTTTTTT	.	many	TRBV29-1	TRBJ1-4
CATSRDKDTGELFF	TGTGCCACCAGCAGGGACAAGGACACCGGGGAGCTGTTTTTT	.	.	TRBV15	TRBJ2-2
CASSLNPREGQPQHF	TGTGCCAGCAGTTTAAATCCCAGGGAAGGGCAGCCCCAGCATTTT	.	many	TRBV27	TRBJ1-5
CASSQGFSGRAVHNEQFF	TGCGCCAGCAGCCAAGGTTTTAGCGGGAGGGCCGTCCACAATGAGCAGTTCTTC	TRBD2	.	TRBV4-3	TRBJ2-1
CSARDIGSSYNSPLHF	TGCAGTGCTAGAGATATCGGGAGCTCCTATAATTCACCCCTCCACTTT	.	few	TRBV20-1	TRBJ1-6
CASSSRAVYGYTF	TGTGCCAGCAGCTCGCGAGCGGTCTATGGCTACACCTTC	.	many	TRBV7-2	TRBJ1-2
CASRFPGERYEQYF	TGTGCCAGCAGATTCCCGGGGGAGCGGTACGAGCAGTACTTC	.	.	TRBV28	TRBJ2-7
CASSRLRNEQFF	TGTGCCAGCAGCCGTTTGCGCAATGAGCAGTTCTTC	.	many	TRBV11-2	TRBJ2-1
CASSSKSGANVLTF	TGCGCCAGCAGCTCCAAATCTGGGGCCAACGTCCTGACTTTC	.	many	TRBV5-1	TRBJ2-6
CASSYRTSGGAGETQYF	TGCGCCAGCAGTTACCGGACTAGCGGGGGGGCGGGAGAGACCCAGTACTTC	TRBD2	many	TRBV5-1	TRBJ2-5
CSADRTSGYNEQFF	TGCAGTGCGGATAGAACTAGCGGATACAATGAGCAGTTCTTC	TRBD2	many	TRBV20-1	TRBJ2-1
CASKASNYEQYF	TGCGCCAGCAAGGCCAGTAATTACGAGCAGTACTTC	.	many	TRBV5-1	TRBJ2-7
CASSPPDRERNIQYF	TGTGCCAGCAGCCCCCCGGACCGGGAGAGAAACATTCAGTACTTC	.	many	TRBV7-9	TRBJ2-4